The clone carrying this T cell receptor beta chain was seen just once. This entry belongs to a study of blood T cell repertoires in COVID-19. Looking at the study overall: In each case, the material was cDNA or gDNA derived from T cells, B-cell-depleted T cells, or PBMCs.

TCRdb's copy holds only in-frame clones and misses some; the assay was immunoSEQ multiplex PCR. The data hold about 300,000 clones, with around 84% observed a single time. CDR1 SNHLY and CDR2 FYNNEI come from the germline V gene. The length of the CDR3 is 13 residues. Trimming took off 1 base at V and 2 bases at J, with 5 bases between the two ends. The sequenced sample was peripheral blood. The rearrangement uses TRBV2 and TRBJ1-1; D gene uncertain. The clonotype comes from a human donor with COVID-19, enrolled during active disease. The donor label of this sample is uncertain. The CDR3 protein is CASSEVSNTEAFF. The DNA for the CDR3 is TGTGCCAGCAGTGAAGTCAGTAACACTGAAGCTTTCTTT.